The table lists the clone carrying this TCR beta chain with a few counts. Its antigen is unknown. The data belong to a study of cytomegalovirus exposure and HLA in healthy donors. Primers included in the PCR were 60 Vbeta and 13 Jbeta primers. Sequencing used immunoSEQ multiplex PCR; TCRdb keeps in-frame clones, though not all of them. The sample holds more than 150,000 clones, 75% to 80% seen once. Per the germline V gene, CDR1 is SGHDT and CDR2 is YYEEEE. The CDR3 totals 14 residues. The V end lost 4 bases, the J end lost 6 bases, and 13 bases lay between the germline ends. General observations from the study: One variant, a missense change in DCLRE1C, was linked in a later analysis to TCR beta V- and J-gene trimming. Within an earlier analysis, most TCR beta V segments proved productive either about 87% or about 30% of the time. TCR beta sequences reportedly predicted the HLA-A and HLA-B alleles of most subjects accurately. Analysis performed later showed TCR beta chains linked to HLA being more clonally expanded than equally common others.

The rearrangement uses TRBV5-6 and TRBJ1-4; D might be TRBD1 (5 bases). The clonotype was recovered from a man aged 45-65 years in good health and CMV-seropositive. The sequenced material came from PBMCs. CDR3 coding DNA: TGTGCCAGCAGCGACGGGACGGGGGATGAAAAACTGTTTTTT. Translated, it gives CASSDGTGDEKLFF.